The 26 T cell receptor beta chains presented below share a single source sample, sequenced in a study of shared clonotypes between healthy human individuals. Assay: immunoSEQ multiplex PCR; the TCRdb copy retains only in-frame clones and omits some. The sample has roughly 2,500,000 clones, 90% to 95% seen once; the top ten hold approximately 0.36%. Sequencing used naive CD4+ T cells from PBMCs. Regarding subset: CD45RA+ positively selected. Source of these receptors: a man in his late teens or twenties in good health. Some clones in this sample may be carry-over from other donors' samples.

The CDR3 here is CSVREKADIQYF. CDR3 DNA sequence: TGCAGCGTCCGGGAGAAGGCGGACATTCAGTACTTC. The rearrangement uses TRBV29-1 and TRBJ2-4; weak D call: TRBD2 (6 bases). The CDR3 sequence is 12 residues long. The germline V gene encodes CDR1 SQVTM and CDR2 ANQGSEA. V lost 6 bases to trimming and J lost 8 bases, with 14 bases between them.

V and J are TRBV5-8 and TRBJ2-1; D is possibly TRBD1 (6 bases). Per germline, CDR1 SGHTS and CDR2 YDEGEE. This CDR3 is built from 15 residues. V lost 2 bases and J lost 2, with 11 bases in between. CDR3 in DNA: TGTGCCAGCAGCTTAACAGGGACACCCTACAATGAGCAGTTCTTC. It codes for CASSLTGTPYNEQFF.

The V gene is TRBV29-1, the J gene TRBJ2-1, with D uncertain. This CDR3 has 10 amino acids. Per the germline V gene, CDR1 is SQVTM and CDR2 is ANQGSEA. V was shortened by 8 bases and J by 3 bases, with 5 bases between the two germline ends. CDR3 coding DNA: TGCAGCACAAACTACAATGAGCAGTTCTTC. Amino acids: CSTNYNEQFF.

The chain has TRBV5-8 and TRBJ2-7; D not resolved. CDR1 and CDR2 from the germline V gene are SGHTS and YDEGEE. This CDR3 is 13 amino acids long. Trimming cost V 0 bases and J 6 bases, with 10 bases left between them. The chain's CDR3 is CASSLVWEGEQYF. CDR3 sequence (DNA): TGTGCCAGCAGCTTGGTGTGGGAAGGCGAGCAGTACTTC.

This chain connects TRBV5-1 to TRBJ1-4, with D unresolved. Looked up from germline, CDR1 is SGHRS and CDR2 is YFSETQ. V was trimmed by 0 bases and J by 7 bases, leaving 7 bases between them. The CDR3 consists of 13 residues. The CDR3 DNA reads as TGCGCCAGCAGCTTGGCGGGGTCTGAAAAACTGTTTTTT. Protein product: CASSLAGSEKLFF.

CDR3: CASRSQGPAEAFF. DNA for the CDR3: TGTGCCAGCAGGAGTCAGGGACCCGCTGAAGCTTTCTTT. The chain recombines TRBV6-5 with TRBJ1-1; possibly TRBD1 for D (5 bases). Germline CDR1 is MNHEY and CDR2 is SVGAGI. This CDR3 spans 13 amino acids. The V and J ends lost 6 bases and 6 bases respectively, with 14 bases between them.

This clone was seen only once. V gene TRBV5-1 combines with J gene TRBJ2-3; 7 bases agree with TRBD2. The V gene's germline CDR1 is SGHRS and CDR2 YFSETQ. The junction had 10 bases not matched to a gene; V was cut back by 5 bases and J by 1 base. This CDR3 is built from 16 residues. The CDR3 bases are TGCGCCAGCAGGAGTTTGTGGGAGGGCGGCACAGATACGCAGTATTTT. Amino acid sequence: CASRSLWEGGTDTQYF.

The V call is TRBV4-1, the J call TRBJ2-7; D gene ambiguous. V lost 1 base to trimming and J lost 3 bases, with 13 bases between them. The CDR3 totals 15 residues. The germline V gene has CDR1 MGHRA and CDR2 YSYEKL. CDR3 region: CASSQVIAGSYEQYF. CDR3 nucleotides: TGCGCCAGCAGCCAAGTAATAGCAGGAAGCTACGAGCAGTACTTC.

This chain connects TRBV7-2 to TRBJ2-4; 12 nucleotides agree with TRBD2. Germline CDR1 reads SGHTA; CDR2 reads FQGNSA. The CDR3 length is 19 residues. J was trimmed by 0 bases and V by 3 bases; bases with no gene match: 9. CDR3 nucleotides: TGTGCCAGCAGCTTTTCCGGACTAGCGGGACCTCTAGCCAAAAACATTCAGTACTTC. It specifies CASSFSGLAGPLAKNIQYF.

The chain links TRBV28 to TRBJ2-1; D is unresolved. V lost 4 bases and J lost 5, with 6 bases in between. Germline-derived CDR1 and CDR2 are MDHEN and SYDVKM. The CDR3 runs 12 residues. The CDR3 nucleotides are TGTGCCAGCAGTTCACCGAACAATGAGCAGTTCTTC. Protein product: CASSSPNNEQFF.

The chain recombines TRBV30 with TRBJ1-4, with 8 bases that match TRBD1. J gave up 4 bases and V 6 bases, and 10 bases lay outside the gene matches. The CDR3 runs 15 residues. Looked up from germline, CDR1 is GTSNPN and CDR2 is SVGIG (reference sequence). The CDR3, as DNA: TGTGCCTGCCATCCAGGGGGCCGCGGTAATGAAAAACTGTTTTTT. This translates into CACHPGGRGNEKLFF.

J is TRBJ2-1 and V is TRBV28; 8 bases match TRBD2. V dropped 5 bases and J dropped 0; count of bases not matched to a gene: 12. The germline CDR1 and CDR2 sequences are MDHEN and SYDVKM. This CDR3 has 18 residues. CDR3 DNA sequence: TGTGCCAGCAGTCACGCAAATAGCGGGAAGAGCTCCTACAATGAGCAGTTCTTC. Translating it yields CASSHANSGKSSYNEQFF.

This clone was recorded once. An end of the junction does not agree with germline; a read error may underlie this. The chain employs TRBV6-1 and TRBJ2-7; no firm D call. The CDR3 loop spans 14 amino acids. Germline values: CDR1 MNHNS, CDR2 SASEGT. This CDR3 is CAISVGQISYEQYF. The CDR3 DNA reads TGTGCCATCAGTGTGGGTCAGATCTCCTACGAGCAGTACTTC.

About this clone itself: The sample contains more than one DNA sequence encoding this CDR3. The V gene is TRBV29-1, the J gene TRBJ1-1; D possibly corresponds to TRBD1 (5 bases). Germline V gene lookup returns CDR1 SQVTM and CDR2 ANQGSEA. The CDR3 has 13 residues. Trimming took off 6 bases at V and 0 bases at J, with 11 bases between the two ends. The CDR3: CSVAGTLNTEAFF. Here the CDR3 DNA reads TGCAGCGTCGCCGGGACTTTGAACACTGAAGCTTTCTTT.

This chain uses TRBV5-1 with TRBJ1-4; a possible D gene is TRBD1 (6 bases). In germline, CDR1 is SGHRS, CDR2 YFSETQ. V lost 4 bases and J 1 base, leaving 11 bases between the germline ends. The CDR3 consists of 15 residues. The CDR3 region is CASSPDRLTNEKLFF. The DNA of the CDR3 is TGCGCCAGCAGCCCGGACAGACTAACTAATGAAAAACTGTTTTTT.

The CDR3 loop is CASSLAVGQGDGYTF. CDR3 nucleotides: TGTGCCAGCAGCTTAGCAGTTGGTCAGGGGGATGGCTACACCTTC. V and J are TRBV7-2 and TRBJ1-2, with 7 positions matching TRBD1. The CDR3 loop spans 15 amino acids. Germline V gene lookup returns CDR1 SGHTA and CDR2 FQGNSA. The trim removed 0 bases at V and 6 bases at J, leaving 7 bases unmatched.

The CDR3 loop reads CASAKGPNTEAFF. CDR3 DNA: TGTGCCAGCGCCAAGGGACCGAACACTGAAGCTTTCTTT. This sequence joins TRBV11-2 and TRBJ1-1, with a possible D match to TRBD1 (5 bases). The CDR3 covers 13 residues. Germline lookup yields CDR1 SGHAT and CDR2 FQNNGV. Between the trimmed V and J ends, which lost 8 bases and 1 base, there was a span of 11 bases.

The V gene is TRBV9, the J gene TRBJ1-2, with a possible D match to TRBD1 (5 bases). V lost 3 bases and J 3 bases, leaving 15 bases between the germline ends. This CDR3 spans 15 amino acids. Per the germline V gene, CDR1 is SGDLS and CDR2 is YYNGEE. This CDR3 reads CASSAPPGLDYGYTF. The CDR3 nucleotides are TGTGCCAGCAGCGCCCCGCCGGGGCTTGACTATGGCTACACCTTC.

V gene TRBV10-2 combines with J gene TRBJ2-1; TRBD2 might be the D (6 bases). This CDR3 contains 15 residues. CDR1 is WSHSY, CDR2 SAAADI, per germline. V lost 7 bases to trimming and J lost 6 bases, with 19 bases between them. The CDR3 loop is CASTGRNGPSNEQFF. CDR3 DNA sequence: TGCGCCAGCACAGGGAGGAACGGGCCCTCCAATGAGCAGTTCTTC.

For this clone: The sample has other DNA sequences that encode this CDR3 too. The chain carries TRBV10-3 and TRBJ1-1, with D uncertain. V lost 0 bases, J lost 1 base, and 9 bases lay in between. CDR3 length equals 15 residues. Germline values: CDR1 ENHRY, CDR2 SYGVKD. The CDR3 coding sequence is TGTGCCATCAGTGAGTCGGCAGGAGGGAACACTGAAGCTTTCTTT. This sequence encodes CAISESAGGNTEAFF.

The rearrangement joins TRBV28 to TRBJ1-5; tentative D call: TRBD1 (5 bases). Germline V gene sequence: CDR1 MDHEN, CDR2 SYDVKM. CDR3 length: 13 residues. Trimming pared 5 bases from V and 6 bases from J, leaving 11 bases between. Here the CDR3 reads CASSQAGSQPQHF. DNA for the CDR3: TGTGCCAGCAGTCAAGCAGGGAGTCAGCCCCAGCATTTT.

The gene calls are TRBV6-1 and TRBJ2-3; unclear D gene. V lost 2 bases and J lost 0, with 9 bases in between. Germline-derived CDR1 and CDR2 are MNHNS and SASEGT. CDR3 size: 15 residues. DNA of the CDR3: TGTGCCAGCAGTGAAAGTCGGAGTAGCACAGATACGCAGTATTTT. It translates to CASSESRSSTDTQYF.

CDR3 in amino acids: CASSQKDSSGVDTQYF. DNA for the CDR3: TGTGCCAGCAGCCAAAAAGACTCTAGCGGGGTAGATACGCAGTATTTT. This chain connects TRBV5-4 to TRBJ2-3; 9 positions agree with TRBD2. The germline V gene encodes CDR1 SGHNT and CDR2 YYREEE (reference sequence). The CDR3 runs 16 residues. With 4 bases clipped from V and 5 bases from J, the junction kept 11 bases outside the gene matches.

The CDR3 region is CASSLGDRFYEQYF. The CDR3, as DNA: TGTGCCAGCAGCTTGGGGGACAGATTCTACGAGCAGTACTTC. J is TRBJ2-7 and V is TRBV5-8, with 7 bases matching TRBD1. The CDR3 loop spans 14 amino acids. Germline CDR1 is SGHTS and CDR2 is YDEGEE. The J segment lost 3 bases and the V segment lost 0 bases, leaving 3 bases of the junction unmatched.

The chain links TRBV27 to TRBJ2-2; 8 nucleotides agree with TRBD1. Germline CDR1 and CDR2: MNHEY and SMNVEV (reference sequence). Unmatched junction bases numbered 15, after V lost 6 bases and J lost 6 bases. The CDR3 extends over 17 amino acids. This CDR3 reads CASSRLSAGGAAGELFF. The DNA of the CDR3 is TGTGCCAGCAGCCGCCTTTCCGCAGGGGGCGCAGCCGGGGAGCTGTTTTTT.

The chain couples TRBV4-3 to TRBJ2-7; 11 bases line up with TRBD2. The CDR3 spans 17 residues. Germline loops: CDR1 LGHNA, CDR2 YSLEER. V shed 3 bases and J 2 bases; nucleotides not matched to a gene: 9. CDR3 bases: TGCGCCAGCAGCCAGGCTATAGCGGGAGGGGAACCCTACGAGCAGTACTTC. Translation: CASSQAIAGGEPYEQYF.